These T cell receptor beta chains were read from a single sample in a study of T cell repertoires in cytomegalovirus infection. MiXCR, run by TCRdb on the reads, gives a single entry per CDR3 protein. The data contain some 680,000 distinct CDR3 sequences, about a third of them singletons. The sample taken for sequencing was PBMCs. These receptors originate from a human donor in good health (CMV status not recorded). Some clones in this sample may be carry-over from other donors' samples. The CDR3 runs from the conserved cysteine through the conserved F or W. A D gene is named only where the DNA matches it firmly. Rows may omit the clone size; those that give it use once, few, many or a size class.

V	J	D	size	DNA	CDR3
TRBV4-1	TRBJ1-4	-	-	TGCGCCAGCAGCCAACCCCGACAGTCAACTAATGAAAAACTGTTTTTT	CASSQPRQSTNEKLFF
TRBV7-9	TRBJ2-1	-	-	TGTGCCAGCACTCTACCCGTGTTCAATGAGCAGTTCTTC	CASTLPVFNEQFF
TRBV7-8	TRBJ2-7	-	many	TGTGCCAGCAGCTCCGCGATCTCCGAGCAGTACTTC	CASSSAISEQYF
TRBV6-5	TRBJ1-6	-	-	TGTGCCAGCAGTTACGGTTCCAGTACGTGGAATTCACCCCTCCACTTT	CASSYGSSTWNSPLHF
TRBV4-1	TRBJ1-1	-	few	TGCGCCAGCAGCCCCCGGGACACGCTGAACACTGAAGCTTTCTTT	CASSPRDTLNTEAFF
TRBV15	TRBJ1-2	-	-	TGTGCCACCAGCAGAGGCGAAGGCCACGATAAGGGTGGCTACACCTTC	CATSRGEGHDKGGYTF
TRBV7-2	TRBJ2-7	TRBD1	few	TGTGCCAGCAACCAACAGGGGAACGAGCAGTACTTC	CASNQQGNEQYF
TRBV10-3	TRBJ1-6	-	few	TGTGCCACCCTTCAGGGCCCCTATAATTCACCCCTCCACTTT	CATLQGPYNSPLHF
TRBV5-6	TRBJ2-1	-	-	TGTGCCAGCAGCTTGGGACAGACTAACAATGAGCAGTTCTTC	CASSLGQTNNEQFF
TRBV4-1	TRBJ2-7	TRBD2	few	TGCGCCAGCAGCCAAGATGGCTCGGGGGGGGCCTACGAGCAGTACTTC	CASSQDGSGGAYEQYF
TRBV28	TRBJ1-3	-	-	TGTGCCAGCACCCCCGATCGATCTTCTCACTTGGGAAACACCATATATTTT	CASTPDRSSHLGNTIYF
TRBV6-8	TRBJ1-1	TRBD1	-	TGTGCCAGCAGTTACGGAACCGGGACAGCCATTGAAGCTTTCTTT	CASSYGTGTAIEAFF
TRBV7-8	TRBJ1-4	TRBD1	-	TGTGCCAGCAGCTTAGTCGGACAGGCAACTAATGAAAAACTGTTTTTT	CASSLVGQATNEKLFF
TRBV28	TRBJ1-2	TRBD1	-	TGTGCCAGCAGTTCAACGCCGGGACAGGGTAGCTACACCTTC	CASSSTPGQGSYTF
TRBV4-1	TRBJ2-7	-	few	TGCGCCAGCAGCTCCCCCCCATGGTCCGGGCCAGGGAGCTACGAGCAGTACTTC	CASSSPPWSGPGSYEQYF
TRBV11-2	TRBJ1-2	-	-	TGTGCCAGCAGCCCTGCCGGGGCGCGTCCTGGCTACACCTTC	CASSPAGARPGYTF
TRBV28	TRBJ1-5	-	-	TGTGCCAGCAGTCCCCCGGACACTCAGCCCCAGCATTTT	CASSPPDTQPQHF
TRBV12-3/TRBV12-4	TRBJ2-5	TRBD2	few	TGTGCCAGCAGTTTGGGGACTAGTTTCCTGAAGAAGACCCAGTACTTC	CASSLGTSFLKKTQYF
TRBV27	TRBJ2-5	TRBD2	-	TGTGCCAGCAGTCCGACGGAGCGGGGGGAGACCCAGTACTTC	CASSPTERGETQYF
TRBV19	TRBJ1-5	TRBD1	few	TGTGCCAGTAGTATTAAAGGGAGACAGGGGGCTGGGACGAGTCAGCCCCAGCATTTT	CASSIKGRQGAGTSQPQHF
TRBV28	TRBJ1-1	-	few	TGTGCCAGCAGTTTTACAGGGAGGGGAGCCACTGAAGCTTTCTTT	CASSFTGRGATEAFF
TRBV7-8	TRBJ2-3	-	few	TGTGCCAGCAGCCCTCGACCGGGACCCCGGGGAACAGATACGCAGTATTTT	CASSPRPGPRGTDTQYF
TRBV5-1	TRBJ2-3	-	-	TGCGCCAGCAGCTTCGGAGGGATAACTAGCACAGATACGCAGTATTTT	CASSFGGITSTDTQYF
TRBV6-5	TRBJ2-5	-	-	TGTGCCAGCAGTTCACGACAAGAGACCCAGTACTTC	CASSSRQETQYF
TRBV20-1	TRBJ2-1	-	once	TGCAGTGCTGCACCCAAACTTATATACAATGAGCAGTTCTTC	CSAAPKLIYNEQFF
TRBV4-1	TRBJ2-1	-	-	TGCGCCAGCAGCCAGACGGTAAGCTCCTTCAATGAGCAGTTCTTC	CASSQTVSSFNEQFF
TRBV28	TRBJ2-2	TRBD2	-	TGTGCCAGCAGTTTATTGGCGGGAGGCCCCCGGTCCGGGGAGCTGTTTTTT	CASSLLAGGPRSGELFF
TRBV28	TRBJ2-7	-	-	TGTGCCAGCAGTTTAGTCAGGGGTGACGAGCAGTACTTC	CASSLVRGDEQYF